This is a list of T cell receptor beta chains from one sample in a study of T-cell reconstitution after alpha-beta-depleted transplantation in children. From the PCR reads, TCRdb called clonotypes with MiXCR, one entry per CDR3 protein. The sample holds some 43,000 distinct CDR3 sequences; around 9% are singletons and the top ten take 27%. The sample in question was PBMCs, mostly from graft donor cells, obtained 60 days after TCRalphabeta/CD19-depleted stem cell transplant. Source of these receptors: a male patient between 2 and 15 years old who had a stem cell transplant for chronic granulomatous disease, so the T cells may come from the graft donor. Each CDR3 is given with its conserved first and last residue. D genes are given only for firm matches. The size entry is marked missing in some rows and otherwise reads once, few, many or a size class.

>TRBV20-1|-|many|TRBJ2-1
TGCAGTGCTAGAGAACTAGACTCCTACAATGAGCAGTTCTTC
CSARELDSYNEQFF
>TRBV29-1|TRBD2|many|TRBJ2-5
TGCAGCGTTGGGACTAGCGGGAGGGTAAAGACCCAGTACTTC
CSVGTSGRVKTQYF
>TRBV4-2|TRBD2|many|TRBJ2-7
TGTGCCAGCAGCCAAGATACGGGGACTAGCGGGTCCTACGAGCAGTACTTC
CASSQDTGTSGSYEQYF
>TRBV15|-|few|TRBJ2-1
TGTGCCACCAGCAGAGACAATGAGCAGTTCTTC
CATSRDNEQFF
>TRBV6-5|TRBD2|many|TRBJ2-7
TGTGCCAGCAGTTACTTATCGGGACTAGGAGTCCACGAGCAGTACTTC
CASSYLSGLGVHEQYF
>TRBV7-4|TRBD2|many|TRBJ2-3
TGTGCCACCCACCATACTACCGGACTAGCGGGCACAGATACGCAGTATTTT
CATHHTTGLAGTDTQYF
>TRBV27|TRBD1|many|TRBJ2-1
TGTGCCAGCAGTTTTGGACAGGGGTATGAGCAGTTCTTC
CASSFGQGYEQFF
>TRBV20-1|-|few|TRBJ2-5
TGCAGTGCTAGACAACAGGGAAGGGAGACCCAGTACTTC
CSARQQGRETQYF
>TRBV5-1|TRBD1|-|TRBJ2-1
TGCGCCAGCATGTTGGTTTCAGGGGGCAATGAGCAGTTCTTC
CASMLVSGGNEQFF
>TRBV6-5|TRBD2|many|TRBJ2-3
TGTGCCAGCAGTTCCAACCGACTAGCGGGGACACCCGATACGCAGTATTTT
CASSSNRLAGTPDTQYF
>TRBV1|-|-|TRBJ2-7
TGTACCAGCAGCCAATCCCCAGGGTTGGGATACGAGCAGTACTTC
CTSSQSPGLGYEQYF
>TRBV27|-|many|TRBJ2-1
TGTGCCAGCAGTCCGTACAGGGTAGGGAGCAATGAGCAGTTCTTC
CASSPYRVGSNEQFF
>TRBV7-3|-|few|TRBJ2-5
TGTGCCAGCAGCCGACGTCGTTTAGAGACCCAGTACTTC
CASSRRRLETQYF
>TRBV6-5|-|many|TRBJ2-3
TGTGCCAGGCCCACAGATACGCAGTATTTT
CARPTDTQYF
>TRBV7-2|TRBD1|many|TRBJ2-3
TGTGCCAGCAGCTCAGGACAGGGGTTGGCAGATACGCAGTATTTT
CASSSGQGLADTQYF
>TRBV18|-|many|TRBJ1-5
TGTGCCAGCTCAGAGGGAGCGATTCAGCCCCAGCATTTT
CASSEGAIQPQHF
>TRBV20-1|-|many|TRBJ2-3
TGCAGTGCTAGCCTCGGGAGTTACACAGATACGCAGTATTTT
CSASLGSYTDTQYF
>TRBV5-6|TRBD2|many|TRBJ2-3
TGTGCCAGCAGCCCCGGACTAGTCACAGATACGCAGTATTTT
CASSPGLVTDTQYF
>TRBV30|-|-|TRBJ2-3
TGTGCCTGGTCCCCGGCCTCAGATACGCAGTATTTT
CAWSPASDTQYF
>TRBV7-2|-|many|TRBJ2-1
TGTGCCAGCAGCTTTGGAGGACAAAACAATGAGCAGTTCTTC
CASSFGGQNNEQFF
>TRBV5-1|TRBD1|many|TRBJ1-1
TGCGCCAGCAGCCCACCTGGGACAGGGAACACTGAAGCTTTCTTT
CASSPPGTGNTEAFF
>TRBV29-1|TRBD1|many|TRBJ2-2
TGCAGCGCCCGACAGGGGGCGAACACCGGGGAGCTGTTTTTT
CSARQGANTGELFF
>TRBV20-1|TRBD2|many|TRBJ2-1
TGCAGTGCTGAGCCCTACCTGGGGGAGGGGAGGTACAATGAGCAGTTCTTC
CSAEPYLGEGRYNEQFF
>TRBV6-5|TRBD1|once|TRBJ1-2
TGTGCCAGCAGCTACAGGGGGGTAAACTATGGCTACACCTTC
CASSYRGVNYGYTF
>TRBV6-1|-|many|TRBJ1-1
TGTGCCAGCAGTAAAACCCGGGGGAACACTGAAGCTTTCTTT
CASSKTRGNTEAFF
>TRBV27|TRBD2|many|TRBJ2-1
TGTGCCAGCTGCCAAGCGGGAGTCTACAATGAGCAGTTCTTC
CASCQAGVYNEQFF
>TRBV3-1|TRBD2|many|TRBJ2-7
TGTGCCAGCAGCCAAATCGGGGGGGTTAGTTACGAGCAGTACTTC
CASSQIGGVSYEQYF
>TRBV7-2|TRBD2|many|TRBJ2-1
TGTGCCAGCAGCCAACCTAGCGGGATCTATGAGCAGTTCTTC
CASSQPSGIYEQFF
>TRBV30|TRBD1|-|TRBJ1-2
TGTGCCTGGACTCCAGGGGGGCAAAACTATGGCTACACCTTC
CAWTPGGQNYGYTF
>TRBV6-5|-|many|TRBJ2-1
TGTGCCAGCAGTTACTCGGGGCGGGGTCGGTACAATGAGCAGTTCTTC
CASSYSGRGRYNEQFF
>TRBV6-4|TRBD1|few|TRBJ1-1
TGTGCCAGCAGTAGGGACAGCTCCGGGAACACTGAAGCTTTCTTT
CASSRDSSGNTEAFF
>TRBV6-2/TRBV6-3|-|few|TRBJ2-2
TGTGCCAGCAGTCAATCCGGGGAGCTGTTTTTT
CASSQSGELFF
>TRBV2|-|many|TRBJ2-7
TGTGCCAGCAGTGGTTCAGGGTCCTACGAGCAGTACTTC
CASSGSGSYEQYF
>TRBV9|-|many|TRBJ2-1
TGTGCCAGCAGCGTGTCCAGGACTTCCTACAATGAGCAGTTCTTC
CASSVSRTSYNEQFF
>TRBV3-1|TRBD2|few|TRBJ2-5
TGTGCCAGCAGCCAAGGGGTAGGGGCGGGAGTTCGAGAAGAGACCCAGTACTTC
CASSQGVGAGVREETQYF
>TRBV18|-|many|TRBJ2-1
TGTGCCAGCTCACCACCACCGGCCGGAAATGAGCAGTTCTTC
CASSPPPAGNEQFF
>TRBV18|TRBD1|many|TRBJ2-7
TGTGCCAGCTCACCGTGGGCGACAGGGGGGTCCTACGAGCAGTACTTC
CASSPWATGGSYEQYF
>TRBV7-6|-|many|TRBJ2-3
TGTGCCAGCAGCTTAAAGCAGGGAGATACGCAGTATTTT
CASSLKQGDTQYF
>TRBV5-1|-|-|TRBJ2-1
TGCGCCAGCAGTCAAGCGCGGACCTACAATGAGCAGTTCTTC
CASSQARTYNEQFF
>TRBV2|-|few|TRBJ2-3
TGTGCCAGCAGTGATCGTCGGGCTACGCAGTATTTT
CASSDRRATQYF